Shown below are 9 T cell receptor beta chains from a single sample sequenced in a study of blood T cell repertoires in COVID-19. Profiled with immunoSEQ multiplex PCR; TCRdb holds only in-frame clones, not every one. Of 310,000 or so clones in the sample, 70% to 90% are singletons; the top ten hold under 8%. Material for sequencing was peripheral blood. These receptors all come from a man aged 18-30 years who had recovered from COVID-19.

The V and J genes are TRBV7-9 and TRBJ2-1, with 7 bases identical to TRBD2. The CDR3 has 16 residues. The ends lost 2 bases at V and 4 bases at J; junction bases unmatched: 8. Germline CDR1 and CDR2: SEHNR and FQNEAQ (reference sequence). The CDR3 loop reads CASSLSTSSLYNEQFF. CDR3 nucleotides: TGTGCCAGCAGCTTATCGACTAGCTCCCTTTACAATGAGCAGTTCTTC.

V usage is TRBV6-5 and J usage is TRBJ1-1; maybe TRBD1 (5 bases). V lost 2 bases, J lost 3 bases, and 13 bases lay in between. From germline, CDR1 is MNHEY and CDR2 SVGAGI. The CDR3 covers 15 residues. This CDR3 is CASSYGDKGDTEAFF. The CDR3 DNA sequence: TGTGCCAGCAGTTACGGAGACAAAGGGGACACTGAAGCTTTCTTT.

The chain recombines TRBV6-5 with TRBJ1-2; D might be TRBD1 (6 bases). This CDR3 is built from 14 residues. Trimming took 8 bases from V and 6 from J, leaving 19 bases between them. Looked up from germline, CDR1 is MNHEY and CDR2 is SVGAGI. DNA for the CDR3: TGTGCCAGCGAAGACCCAGGGGCGGTGGATGGCTACACCTTC. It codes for CASEDPGAVDGYTF.

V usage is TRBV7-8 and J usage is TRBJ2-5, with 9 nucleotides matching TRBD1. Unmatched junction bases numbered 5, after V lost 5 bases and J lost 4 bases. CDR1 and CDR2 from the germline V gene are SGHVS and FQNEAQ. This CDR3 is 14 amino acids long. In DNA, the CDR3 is TGTGCCAGCAGCCCCAGGACAGGGGTAGAGACCCAGTACTTC. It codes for CASSPRTGVETQYF.

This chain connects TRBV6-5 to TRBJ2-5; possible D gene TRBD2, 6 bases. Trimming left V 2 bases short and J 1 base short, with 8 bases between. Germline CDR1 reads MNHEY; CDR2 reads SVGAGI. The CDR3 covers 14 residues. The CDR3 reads CASSYALAQETQYF. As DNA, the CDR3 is TGTGCCAGCAGTTACGCACTAGCCCAAGAGACCCAGTACTTC.

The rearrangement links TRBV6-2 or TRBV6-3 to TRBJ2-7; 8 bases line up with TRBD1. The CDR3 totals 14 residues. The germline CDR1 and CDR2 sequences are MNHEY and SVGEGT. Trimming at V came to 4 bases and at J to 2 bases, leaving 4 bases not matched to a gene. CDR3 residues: CASSSLQGAYEQYF. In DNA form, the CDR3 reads TGTGCCAGCAGTTCCCTACAGGGGGCCTACGAGCAGTACTTC.

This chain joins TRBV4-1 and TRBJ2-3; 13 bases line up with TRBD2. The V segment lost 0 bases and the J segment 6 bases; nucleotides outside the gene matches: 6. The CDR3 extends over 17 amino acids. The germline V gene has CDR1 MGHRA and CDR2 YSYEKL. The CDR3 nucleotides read TGCGCCAGCAGCCAAGACGGACTAGCGGGAGATAGGGATACGCAGTATTTT. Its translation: CASSQDGLAGDRDTQYF.

CDR3 DNA sequence: TGTGCCAGCAGCGCAGGGAGGGAGGGTGGCTACACCTTC. This sequence encodes CASSAGREGGYTF. The chain uses TRBV9 and TRBJ1-2; possibly TRBD1 for D (5 bases). The ends were cut back, 3 bases at V and 7 bases at J, with 13 bases in the middle. The CDR3 has 13 residues. The germline gives CDR1 SGDLS, CDR2 YYNGEE.

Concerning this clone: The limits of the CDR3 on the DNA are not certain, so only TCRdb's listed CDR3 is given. CDR3 amino acids: CASRFASGTNEQFF. The chain employs TRBV12-2 and TRBJ2-1; TRBD2 is taken as the D call from the table, unchecked against the DNA. TRBV12-2 is labeled a pseudogene. From its first to its last residue, the CDR3 has 14 amino acids.